This T cell receptor (beta chain) was sequenced for a study of cytomegalovirus exposure and HLA in healthy donors (dated by TCRdb to about 2017). For the wider study: An earlier analysis of several hundred of the donors reported approximately 290 Gb of sequence data and approximately 110 million unique TCR beta sequences from around 200 million T cells. An early release that covered several hundred HLA-typed donors contained approximately 300 gigabases of sequencing data and about 84 million unique TCR sequences. The genetic ancestry cluster associated with self-reported Caucasian donors included about 84% of the 350 to 500 genotyped donors. The study aimed to test whether signatures of past pathogen exposure could be identified by cataloging public T cell receptors. The study used immunosequencing to profile the T cell repertoires of 666 subjects and linked those repertoires to cytomegalovirus serostatus. Along with the 666-subject first cohort, a separate validation cohort of over a hundred different subjects was used. To predict cytomegalovirus infection status, the study combined high-throughput TCR immunosequencing, statistical association of individual TCRs with disease status, and machine learning. A later analysis re-examined previously published TCR beta repertoires from about 700 donors and added high-resolution HLA genotyping to investigate patterns of TCR occurrence. In the later analysis, no new phenotypic data were used to find candidate immune exposures; instead, reliance was placed on TCR beta sequences and their occurrence across donors. An earlier analysis of several hundred of the donors applied high-throughput TCR beta sequencing to assess whether each TCR beta V gene segment acted as functional or pseudogenic. Donor age, sex, ethnicity and CMV serostatus were collected together with the repertoire data. In a later genetic analysis, genome-wide SNP genotypes for about 55% of the roughly 700 donors were used, and that subset was treated as a discovery cohort. All discovery cohort repertoires had been generated on a single sequencing platform. Both class I and class II loci were covered by HLA typing, at four-digit resolution. Typing coverage varied by locus: roughly 620-640 donors for A, B, C, DRB1 and DQB1; some 520 for DQA1; about 590 for DPA1; 450 to 480 for DPB1. Roughly 5 DR-DQ haplotypes were handled as single units for association and clustering, since linkage in the cohort was strong. Across around 400 genotyped donors of the cohort, an average of roughly 250,000 unique TCR beta nucleotide sequences per donor were sequenced, and approximately 17% of those sequences were non-productive. Paper-wide results and their limitations: Some IMGT-functional V segments, including TRBV6-2 and TRBV6-3, could not be distinguished by the 87-base-pair reads and were therefore excluded. According to a later analysis, TCR association rates differed among HLA loci, with DRB1 alleles showing the most associated TCRs and HLA-C alleles showing the fewest. Because HLA typing was unavailable for some donors at each locus, only the typed subset was used in association tests. Because counts were too low, fewer than 20 rarely observed V segments, including chromosome 9 orphons, were excluded from the earlier analysis of a few hundred of the donors. The sequencing pipeline was judged likely to have produced a cluster of highly shared sequence variants as a technical artifact. This cohort had only TCR beta chains sequenced, and the lack of alpha or paired-chain data limited which features could be detected. In a later analysis, most CMV-associated TCR beta chains were found to appear HLA-restricted, with HLA associations seemingly driven largely by CMV exposure. Broadly in line with IMGT annotations, most TCR beta V segments showed up in productive rearrangements about 87% or about 30% of the time in an earlier analysis of around 550 of the donors. A later genetic analysis associated a missense DCLRE1C variant with V-gene and J-gene trimming of TCR beta chains, and an independent cohort replicated the association. Cytomegalovirus status was reported to be diagnosed by the classifier with high specificity and sensitivity in both the original and validation cohorts. In vitro tests confirmed that a few of the cytomegalovirus-associated TCR beta chains recognize cytomegalovirus antigens. In a later analysis, HLA-associated TCR beta chains were found to be more clonally expanded and to have lower generation probabilities than equally common non-associated chains. Across donors, most TCR sequences were observed very rarely, whereas some public TCRs were present in many individuals. In a later analysis, more than 15,000 TCR beta sequences were associated with specific HLA alleles at a false discovery rate of 0.05. For the cohort, immune exposure information was limited to CMV serostatus. Roughly uniform sequencing depth across donors was assumed in presence/absence analyses, although this assumption may not hold. The study listed 164 TCR beta chains as associated with cytomegalovirus. A further reported finding was that TCR beta sequences accurately predicted the HLA-A and HLA-B alleles for most subjects in the first cohort. According to a later genetic analysis, donors in an Asian-associated ancestry cluster had fewer N-insertions in productive TCRs than the approximately 670-donor mean. According to the authors, the approach could potentially be generalized to other disease states and immunological phenotypes. Correlated functional status among segregating V segments might reflect linkage disequilibrium, but an unknown experimental factor could not be ruled out. Assigning TCR associations to individual alleles was difficult when HLA alleles, especially DR and DQ, strongly co-occurred. In a later analysis, several top co-occurrence clusters were reported to appear linked to parvovirus B19, influenza, CMV and Epstein-Barr virus.

As concerns this clone: What this receptor recognizes is not known. No much larger clone is present one base from it, and per-base qualities are unavailable.

The cohort comprised some 700 healthy bone marrow donors. Cohort members were all nominally healthy when sampled, although unrecorded immune exposures were likely present. The donor was CMV seropositive and was included in the group of almost 300 seropositive cohort members. Every donor gave a peripheral blood sample, and the peripheral blood mononuclear cells from that sample were used for TCR beta sequencing. The Qiagen DNeasy Blood Extraction Kit was used to extract genomic DNA from the blood cell samples. Library preparation employed the immunoSEQ multiplex PCR assay. The multiplex PCR relied on a mix of 60 forward primers for TCR Vbeta segments and 13 reverse primers for TCR Jbeta segments. A multiplex PCR assay on genomic DNA amplified the CDR3 region of rearranged TCR beta genes. Amplified TCR beta libraries were sequenced as 87-base-pair reads on the Illumina HiSeq System. For the original study's pipeline: A later analysis tallied 75 million to 95 million unique TCR beta chains across the 700 or so repertoires, and some 10 million of those chains were shared by two or more donors. A nearest-neighbor algorithm error-corrected the raw reads and collapsed the reads into unique sequences, merging closely related sequences to remove PCR and sequencing errors. Alignment of CDR3 sequences to IMGT reference sequences was used to assign V, D and J gene segments. For a sequence to be retained, a match of at least six nucleotides to both a V gene segment and a J gene segment was required. A rearrangement counted as productive if the CDR3 had no stop codons and remained in frame with V and J, and every other rearrangement counted as non-productive. Following IMGT convention, CDR3 was defined as the stretch from the second conserved V-encoded cysteine up to the conserved J-encoded phenylalanine. In an earlier analysis of roughly 580 of the donors, sequences lacking an unambiguous match to a single V gene segment were excluded. An earlier analysis of a few hundred of the donors called V segments functional above 56.7% productive rearrangements and segregating when the between-donor standard deviation exceeded 5%. A statistical classification framework was developed to diagnose cytomegalovirus status using the catalog of TCR beta chain sequences. V and J gene assignment, in a later analysis, came from comparing TCR nucleotide sequences with IMGT/GENE-DB human TR gene sequences. A later analysis assigned CDR3 sequences and most-parsimonious VDJ recombination scenarios with the TCRdist pipeline. A later analysis defined each TCR beta chain by its CDR3 amino acid sequence plus V-gene family, and excluded reads lacking a unique V-gene family. A later analysis removed over 500 highly shared, low-generation-probability nucleotide sequences to deal with suspected cross-contamination and a sequencing artifact. A later analysis calculated a clonal expansion index for each public chain from normalized within-repertoire ranks of inferred template counts. A later analysis computed generation probabilities with a VDJ recombination model fitted to out-of-frame rearrangements, and checked the results against IGoR. In a later analysis, TCR-TCR, TCR-HLA and TCR-CMV co-occurrence was scored with hypergeometric tests, and a repertoire-size bias correction was applied to TCR pairs. False discovery rates were estimated in a later analysis by permuting HLA or CMV assignments 20 times. In a later analysis, co-occurring TCRs were grouped using DBSCAN, with TCRdist sequence similarity added in when clustering inside HLA-allele-positive subsets. Repertoires with fewer than 30,000 or more than 120,000 public chains, plus five repertoires with anomalous nucleotide sharing, were excluded from co-occurrence clustering. This immuneACCESS table, as held by TCRdb, lists in-frame sequences with V and J called but not all clones. Of the missing ones, under half trace to an unresolved V gene in checked studies; the others have no known cause. For V, J and clone size, that table is used; D and trimming come from the DNA. Across this sample there are a few hundred thousand clones, with almost 85% seen only once. The ten largest clonotypes hold about 2% of the sample.

At the junction V is shortened by 10 bases and J by 15 bases; bases outside the gene matches: 14. The CDR3 goes from the cysteine to the phenylalanine over 12 residues. The CDR3 DNA has 36 bases and is translated from base 1. As encoded in the germline V gene, CDR1 is MDHEN while CDR2 is SYDVKM. The chain is made from TRBV28 and TRBJ2-1, with 8 bases aligning to TRBD1. The receptor's source is a woman in her forties in good health and CMV-seropositive. The sequencing input was PBMCs. The CDR3 is CATNRQGPTGFF. DNA sequence: TGTGCCACCAATCGACAGGGGCCGACGGGGTTCTTC.